This TCR beta chain was identified during a study of T cell repertoires in cytomegalovirus infection. Study context: Signatures in public TCR beta sequences pointed to both CMV infection and matching HLA type. Findings and limits, study-wide: Accumulated public TCR beta family frequency recognized individuals carrying CMV together with the relevant HLA. In two of eight donors, the top clonotype was HLA-C-restricted CMV-specific.

TCRdb called the reads again in MiXCR, with one record for every CDR3 protein. Among around 130,000 distinct CDR3 sequences listed, roughly a quarter were seen once. In regard to this clonotype: As yet, its antigen is unknown.

The clonotype was recovered from a human donor in good health (CMV status not recorded). Some clones in this sample may be carry-over from other donors' samples. Sequenced input: PBMCs, sequenced either directly or after in vitro stimulation (not recorded which).

CDR3 region: CASSRQPSSYEQYF. The CDR3, as DNA: TGTGCCAGCAGCAGACAGCCAAGCTCCTACGAGCAGTACTTC. This chain joins TRBV27 and TRBJ2-7; D is possibly TRBD1 (5 bases). Trimming took 6 bases from V and 0 from J, leaving 12 bases between them. Germline V gives CDR1 MNHEY, CDR2 SMNVEV (reference sequence). The CDR3 spans 14 residues.